Listed below are T cell receptor beta chains from one sample, sequenced in a study of OX40 agonist ivuxolimab in advanced cancers. Sequencing used immunoSEQ multiplex PCR; TCRdb keeps in-frame clones, though not all of them. The sample has around 80,000 clones; roughly nine tenths are singletons. Sequencing used CD4+ or CD8+ T cells sorted from blood, obtained in a trial of the OX40 agonist ivuxolimab. The receptors shown here come from an adult with an advanced solid tumor such as melanoma, head and neck, liver or kidney cancer. CDR3s include the opening cysteine and the closing phenylalanine or tryptophan. A D gene is named only where the DNA matches it firmly. Rows give clone size only sometimes, using once, few, many, or a class for an expanded clone.

d_call j_call v_call clone_size cdr3_length cdr3_nt cdr3_aa
NA TRBJ2-1 TRBV19 NA 16 TGTGCCAGTAGTATAGCGGCAGGGGTAATCCCTAATGAGCAGTTCTTC CASSIAAGVIPNEQFF
NA TRBJ1-5 TRBV27 once 13 TGTGCCAGCAGTTTTCAGGGGAATCAGCCCCAGCATTTT CASSFQGNQPQHF
TRBD1 TRBJ1-1 TRBV2 NA 11 TGTGCGTCTTCCTGGGACAGGGGAGCTTTCTTT CASSWDRGAFF
TRBD1 TRBJ1-2 TRBV5-4 NA 15 TGTGCCAGCAGCTCGGGGGACAGACTTGACTATGGCTACACCTTC CASSSGDRLDYGYTF
NA TRBJ1-4 TRBV30 once 13 TGTGCCTGGAGTGAGGTAACCCTTGGGAAACTGTTTTTT CAWSEVTLGKLFF
NA TRBJ2-3 TRBV7-2 NA 14 TGTGCCAGCAGCCCGACTGGAGGGGGAGATACGCAGTATTTT CASSPTGGGDTQYF
TRBD1 TRBJ1-1 TRBV2 once 15 TGTGCCAGCGACAGGGACAGTGGCTTGAACACTGAAGCTTTCTTT CASDRDSGLNTEAFF
TRBD1 TRBJ2-5 TRBV5-1 NA 16 TGCGCCAGCAGCAAGGGGGTGACAGGGGGACGAGAGACCCAGTACTTC CASSKGVTGGRETQYF
NA TRBJ2-7 TRBV10-2 NA 15 TGCGCCAGCAGTGAGGGGCGGGCGGCTGTCTACGAGCAGTACTTC CASSEGRAAVYEQYF
NA TRBJ2-1 TRBV4-1 NA 16 TGCGCCAGCAGCCCCGGGTTGTCTAGGAAGGACAATGAGCAGTTCTTC CASSPGLSRKDNEQFF
TRBD1 TRBJ1-5 TRBV25-1 NA 15 TGTGCCAGCAGTGGAGGACAGGGGAATAGTCAGCCCCAGCATTTT CASSGGQGNSQPQHF
TRBD2 TRBJ2-1 TRBV20-1 NA 11 TGCAGTGCCGGGAGGGTCAATGAGCAGTTCTTC CSAGRVNEQFF
NA TRBJ1-4 TRBV6-5 NA 15 TGTGCCAGCAGGAATACAGGGCTGACTAATGAAAAACTGTTTTTT CASRNTGLTNEKLFF
NA TRBJ2-7 TRBV13 NA 15 TGTGCCAGCAGCTTCGGGACACTACTTAGGGACGAGCAGTACTTC CASSFGTLLRDEQYF
TRBD1 TRBJ2-1 TRBV12-5 NA 18 TGTGCTAGTGGTTTCGGGACAGGGGGCCTTGGAGCCCTGGATGAGCAGTTCTTC CASGFGTGGLGALDEQFF
NA TRBJ2-5 TRBV27 NA 14 TGTGCCAGCAGTTTATCGGGGGGTCGGGAGACCCAGTACTTC CASSLSGGRETQYF
NA TRBJ2-7 TRBV6-5 NA 14 TGTGCCAGCAGTTACGAGTACAGCCTCTACGAGCAGTACTTC CASSYEYSLYEQYF
NA TRBJ2-5 TRBV2 NA 12 TGTGCCAGCCAGGGGTCGGGAATGACCCAGTACTTC CASQGSGMTQYF
NA TRBJ2-3 TRBV7-9 NA 15 TGTGCCAGCAGCTTACATCTGGCCAGCACAGATACGCAGTATTTT CASSLHLASTDTQYF
TRBD2 TRBJ2-2 TRBV11-2 NA 18 TGTGCCAGCAGATCCATGGTAGCGGGAGGGTCGGGCACCGGGGAGCTGTTTTTT CASRSMVAGGSGTGELFF
NA TRBJ2-7 TRBV5-1 NA 13 TGCGCCAGCAGCTTGGTTGGCAGCTACGAGCAGTACTTC CASSLVGSYEQYF
TRBD2 TRBJ2-1 TRBV30 NA 13 TGTGCCTGGACGGCGGGAGGGTACAATGAGCAGTTCTTC CAWTAGGYNEQFF
TRBD1 TRBJ2-3 TRBV7-9 NA 16 TGTGCCAGCAGCCCCAAAAACAGGGGGCGAGAAGATACGCAGTATTTT CASSPKNRGREDTQYF
NA TRBJ2-7 TRBV28 few 12 TGTGCCAGCAAACAATACTCCTACGAGCAGTACTTC CASKQYSYEQYF
TRBD1 TRBJ2-5 TRBV11-3 NA 20 TGTGCCAGCAGCTCGTTGGGGTACAGGGGATCCCAATTTGGGGCGGAGACCCAGTACTTC CASSSLGYRGSQFGAETQYF
TRBD2 TRBJ2-7 TRBV11-3 NA 15 TGTGCCGGCACCTTACTAGCGGACCCTCTCTACGAGCAGTACTTC CAGTLLADPLYEQYF
TRBD1 TRBJ1-2 TRBV5-1 NA 21 TGCGCCAGCAGCTTGGGTTTAGGGGTGGGGGACAGGGGGCGACTCGACTCTGGCTACACCTTC CASSLGLGVGDRGRLDSGYTF
NA TRBJ2-7 TRBV6-5 NA 12 TGTGCCAGCAGTAACGGCATCCACGAGCAGTACTTC CASSNGIHEQYF
TRBD2 TRBJ2-1 TRBV5-1 NA 16 TGCGCCAGCAGCGCTGGACTAGCGGTTACCTACAATGAGCAGTTCTTC CASSAGLAVTYNEQFF
NA TRBJ1-1 TRBV18 NA 15 TGTGCCAGCTCACCAGCAGGCAATATTAACACTGAAGCTTTCTTT CASSPAGNINTEAFF
NA TRBJ1-4 TRBV7-2 NA 14 TGTGCCAGCAGCCCGGGACATTGGAATGAAAAACTGTTTTTT CASSPGHWNEKLFF
TRBD1 TRBJ1-6 TRBV19 NA 15 TGTGCCAGTAGTCCACCGGACAGGGGTAATTCACCCCTCCACTTT CASSPPDRGNSPLHF
TRBD2 TRBJ2-3 TRBV5-4 NA 16 TGTGCCAGCAGCGCGGGACTAGAAACTTACACAGATACGCAGTATTTT CASSAGLETYTDTQYF
NA TRBJ2-3 TRBV5-6 NA 12 TGTGCCAGCAGCTTCCAGCTGAATACGCAGTATTTT CASSFQLNTQYF
NA TRBJ2-7 TRBV18 once 13 TGTGCCAGCTCACCAGGGTTGCAGGGGGAGCAGTACTTC CASSPGLQGEQYF
NA TRBJ1-1 TRBV7-2 NA 14 TGTGCCAGCAGCTTAGGACTCCCGAGAAGTGAAGCTTTCTTT CASSLGLPRSEAFF
TRBD2 TRBJ2-4 TRBV4-1 NA 17 TGCGCCAGCAGCCAACCCTTAGCGGGAGCGCCGGTAAACATTCAGTACTTC CASSQPLAGAPVNIQYF
TRBD1 TRBJ1-1 TRBV10-2 NA 17 TGCGCCAGCAGTGAGTCGGGACAGGCTCGAGGGAACACTGAAGCTTTCTTT CASSESGQARGNTEAFF
TRBD2 TRBJ2-1 TRBV7-2 NA 16 TGTGCCAGCAGCTTAGGAGGACTAGCAGCCTACAATGAGCAGTTCTTC CASSLGGLAAYNEQFF
NA TRBJ2-3 TRBV12-2 NA 16 TGTGCAAGTCGCTTCGGACAGAATGCTAGCACAGATACGCAGTATTTT CASRFGQNASTDTQYF
TRBD2 TRBJ2-7 TRBV7-2 NA 15 TGTGCCAGCAGTTCTAGCGGGAGGGCCCGGTACGAGCAGTACTTC CASSSSGRARYEQYF
NA TRBJ1-1 TRBV27 few 13 TGTGCCAGCAGAGACAGGATATTCACTGAAGCTTTCTTT CASRDRIFTEAFF
NA TRBJ2-3 TRBV27 NA 13 TGTGCCAGCAGGGTACTCAACACAGATACGCAGTATTTT CASRVLNTDTQYF
NA TRBJ1-2 TRBV7-9 NA 12 TGTGCCAGCAGTCCGCCCTCCTATGGCTACACCTTC CASSPPSYGYTF
TRBD1 TRBJ2-5 TRBV29-1 NA 12 TGCAGCACGGACAGGGGGCAAGAGACCCAGTACTTC CSTDRGQETQYF
NA TRBJ1-3 TRBV19 few 16 TGTGCCAGTAGGGCCCACTTATCGAGCTCTGGAAACACCATATATTTT CASRAHLSSSGNTIYF
TRBD2 TRBJ2-1 TRBV7-2 NA 14 TGTGCCAGCAGCCCGGGACTAGCGTACAATGAGCAGTTCTTC CASSPGLAYNEQFF
TRBD2 TRBJ2-7 TRBV27 NA 16 TGTGCCAGCAGCTTCAATCGTCACGGGAGGGGGTACGAGCAGTACTTC CASSFNRHGRGYEQYF
NA TRBJ1-2 TRBV16 NA 14 TGTGCCAGCAGCCAATCTAACTCGGTGGGAGGCTACACCTTC CASSQSNSVGGYTF
NA TRBJ2-7 TRBV19 NA 14 TGTGCCGGGCACCTTGGGAGCCTTACCTACGAGCAGTACTTC CAGHLGSLTYEQYF
NA TRBJ1-1 TRBV6-5 NA 14 TGTGCCAGCAGTTTTCCAGAGAAGAACACTGAAGCTTTCTTT CASSFPEKNTEAFF
NA TRBJ2-2 TRBV28 NA 14 TGTGCCAGCCGAAGGTCAGCGAACACCGGGGAGCTGTTTTTT CASRRSANTGELFF
TRBD2 TRBJ2-2 TRBV19 NA 19 TGTGCCAGTACCCATTCAAGAGGACTAGCGGGAGGGTACACCGGGGAGCTGTTTTTT CASTHSRGLAGGYTGELFF
NA TRBJ2-3 TRBV6-1 NA 15 TGTGCCAGCCAGAGGGACACCGTGAGCACAGATACGCAGTATTTT CASQRDTVSTDTQYF
NA TRBJ2-1 TRBV30 few 16 TGTGCCTGGAGTGTCCGTGGACTGAGCTCCTACAATGAGCAGTTCTTC CAWSVRGLSSYNEQFF
TRBD2 TRBJ2-7 TRBV2 NA 14 TGTGCCAGCAGTGACCTAGCGGGAGTGCGGGAGCAGTACTTC CASSDLAGVREQYF
NA TRBJ2-1 TRBV11-2 NA 15 TGTGCCAGCAGCTTAGATGAGACTACGGGAAATGAGCAGTTCTTC CASSLDETTGNEQFF
TRBD2 TRBJ2-2 TRBV6-4 once 16 TGTGCCAGCTCCTTGCGGCTAGCGGGACTCTCCGGGGAGCTGTTTTTT CASSLRLAGLSGELFF